Shown below are 24 T cell receptor beta chains from a single sample sequenced in a study of T cells in Graves' hyperthyroidism and ophthalmopathy. Amplified TCR beta CDR3 regions came from RNA transcripts. Researchers ran a first-round RT-PCR on the TCR CDR3 using the HTBI primer set. TCRdb itself ran the multiplex PCR reads through MiXCR, one entry per CDR3 protein. Of more than 650,000 distinct CDR3 sequences in the sample, around 15% are singletons; the top ten hold 10%. The material sequenced was blood. These receptors were collected from a woman between 18 and 29 years old with Graves' hyperthyroidism.

The V call is TRBV20-1, the J call TRBJ1-1; 8 bases map to TRBD1. Trimming at V came to 8 bases and at J to 10 bases, leaving 18 bases not matched to a gene. CDR3 size: 14 residues. Germline V gene data show CDR1 as DFQATT and CDR2 as SNEGSKA (reference sequence). CDR3 sequence reads: CSPLPFQGATVAFF. The CDR3 nucleotides are TGCAGTCCGCTACCCTTCCAGGGGGCGACCGTAGCTTTCTTT.

This clonotype has ten or more counts. This sequence joins TRBV18 and TRBJ2-3; no clear D. V lost 1 base and J 3 bases, leaving 5 bases between the germline ends. The CDR3 covers 13 residues. The germline V gene encodes CDR1 KGHSH and CDR2 LQKENI. The CDR3 DNA sequence: TGTGCCAGCTCACCACGCACGACAGATACGCAGTATTTT. The encoded protein is CASSPRTTDTQYF.

This clonotype has ten or more counts. This chain links TRBV20-1 with TRBJ1-4; D unresolved. This CDR3 region has 11 residues. Trimming took off 7 bases at V and 5 bases at J, with 8 bases between the two ends. Germline lookup yields CDR1 DFQATT and CDR2 SNEGSKA (reference sequence). The CDR3 is CSGVPNEKLFF. The CDR3 DNA is TGCAGTGGAGTGCCCAATGAAAAACTGTTTTTT.

This chain joins TRBV5-1 and TRBJ2-1, with D possibly being TRBD1 or TRBD2 (6 bases each). V was pared by 7 bases and J by 9 bases, with 17 bases between. This CDR3 is 13 amino acids long. Germline V lookup: CDR1 SGHRS, CDR2 YFSETQ. CDR3 amino acids: CASRTAREFEQFF. Written as DNA, the CDR3 is TGCGCCAGCCGGACAGCCCGGGAGTTTGAGCAGTTCTTC. Full variable domain (missing parts from reference TRBV5-1 and TRBJ2-1): KAGVTQTPRYLIKTRGQQVTLSCSPISGHRSVSWYQQTPGQGLQFLFEYFSETQRNKGNFPGRFSGRQFSNSRSEMNVSTLELGDSALYLCASRTAREFEQFFGPGTRLTVL.

The chain joins TRBV7-2 to TRBJ2-3, with 9 nucleotides matching TRBD2. J was trimmed by 2 bases and V by 0 bases; bases with no gene match: 9. Germline CDR1 SGHTA, CDR2 FQGNSA. The CDR3 covers 18 residues. This CDR3 is CASSLALVLAGNTDTQYF. The CDR3 nucleotides read TGTGCCAGCAGCTTAGCGTTGGTGCTAGCGGGAAACACAGATACGCAGTATTTT.

Only a few counts were recorded for this clonotype. Mismatch with germline at one junction end may stem from a read error. V gene TRBV20-1 combines with J gene TRBJ1-2, with 7 bases matching TRBD1. The CDR3 contains 14 residues. In germline, CDR1 is DFQATT, CDR2 SNEGSKA (reference sequence). In DNA form, the CDR3 reads TGCAGTGCTCCTCTAACAGGGGCGAACGATGGCAACACCTTC. As protein: CSAPLTGANDGNTF.

The chain combines TRBV3-1 with TRBJ1-1, with 8 positions matching TRBD1. The ends lost 5 bases at V and 8 bases at J; junction bases unmatched: 16. From germline, CDR1 is LGHDT and CDR2 YNNKEL (reference sequence). This CDR3 is 16 amino acids long. In DNA form, the CDR3 reads TGTGCCAGCAGCATTCTGGGCGGGACAGGCTCTGGAGAAGCTTTCTTT. It yields the protein CASSILGGTGSGEAFF.

This clonotype was counted between two and nine times. The chain couples TRBV3-1 to TRBJ2-5; perhaps TRBD1 as D (6 bases). The CDR3 extends over 14 amino acids. Germline lookup yields CDR1 LGHDT and CDR2 YNNKEL (reference sequence). V shed 5 bases and J shed 5 bases, with 15 bases lying between them. The CDR3 DNA sequence: TGTGCCAGCAGCGGAACAGGGTTCTTGGAGACCCAGTACTTC. Protein sequence: CASSGTGFLETQYF.

This clonotype was seen at least ten times. The genes are TRBV24-1 and TRBJ2-3; D may match TRBD1 or TRBD2 (5 bases each). Trimming shortened V by 6 bases and J by 2 bases, and 11 bases separated the two germline ends. From germline, CDR1 is KGHDR and CDR2 SFDVKD. The CDR3 length is 14 residues. The CDR3 DNA follows: TGTGCCACCAGTCTTGGGGGTATCACAGATACGCAGTATTTT. It translates to CATSLGGITDTQYF.

The CDR3: CSARGDDRGNSPLHF. CDR3 coding DNA: TGCAGTGCTAGAGGGGATGACAGGGGGAATTCACCCCTCCACTTT. V gene TRBV20-1 combines with J gene TRBJ1-6; 9 bases agree with TRBD1. There are 15 residues in the CDR3. CDR1 and CDR2 (germline): DFQATT, SNEGSKA (reference sequence). V was pared by 1 base and J by 7 bases, with 5 bases of the junction left unmatched.

The V gene is TRBV6-1, the J gene TRBJ2-5; TRBD1 or TRBD2 may be the D gene (5 bases each). Germline CDR1 reads MNHNS; CDR2 reads SASEGT. This CDR3 spans 14 amino acids. Trimming removed 7 bases from V and 1 base from J, with 13 bases in between. CDR3 nucleotides: TGTGCCAGCAAAGGTAGAGGGGCCCAAGAGACCCAGTACTTC. Its translation: CASKGRGAQETQYF.

DNA of the CDR3: TGTGCCAGTAGCCTAGACTATATCAACACCGGGGAGCTGTTTTTT. Its protein product is CASSLDYINTGELFF. The V call is TRBV19, the J call TRBJ2-2; tentatively, D is TRBD2 (5 bases). Germline V gene sequence: CDR1 LNHDA, CDR2 SQIVND (reference sequence). V was cut by 6 bases and J by 2 bases, with 13 bases left in between. The CDR3 loop spans 15 amino acids.

Worth noting for this clonotype: A single base separates this from a much larger clone, so it may be a read error. The chain links TRBV6-1 to TRBJ1-1; D possibly corresponds to TRBD1 (6 bases). This CDR3 region has 13 residues. Germline values: CDR1 MNHNS, CDR2 SASEGT. This chain's CDR3 is CASSDDRYTDAFF. The CDR3 region has the DNA TGTGCCAGCAGTGACGACAGGTACACTGACGCTTTCTTT.

For this clonotype: The junction and the germline gene differ at one end; a read error may be behind it. The rearrangement uses TRBV7-2 and TRBJ1-1; D not resolved. This CDR3 is 14 amino acids long. Germline V gives CDR1 SGHTA, CDR2 FQGNSA. DNA of the CDR3: TGTGCCAGCAGCTTAGTTCCAATGAACACTGAAGTTTTCTTT. It specifies CASSLVPMNTEVFF.

Worth noting for this clonotype: Since a much larger clone is just one base distant, this may be a read error. J is TRBJ2-2 and V is TRBV6-1, with D unresolved. Trimming took off 2 bases at V and 1 base at J, with 14 bases between the two ends. The CDR3 totals 17 residues. Germline lookup yields CDR1 MNHNS and CDR2 SASEGT. The CDR3 coding sequence is TGTGCCAGCAGTGAAATCTTGAATTCAGGGAACACCGGGGAGCTGTTTTTT. Encoded protein: CASSEILNSGNTGELFF.

This clonotype showed up many times. This sequence joins TRBV12-5 and TRBJ1-1; 7 nucleotides match TRBD1. The CDR3 has 15 residues. Germline V CDR1 and CDR2: LGHNT, FRNRAP. The J segment lost 1 base and the V segment lost 2 bases, leaving 4 bases of the junction unmatched. CDR3 sequence reads: CASGLSHRGNTEAFF. Written as DNA, the CDR3 is TGTGCTAGTGGTTTGTCGCACAGGGGGAACACTGAAGCTTTCTTT.

For this clonotype: A clone one base away is much larger, so this may be a read error. The chain links TRBV27 to TRBJ1-4; D not certain. This CDR3 region has 17 residues. Germline V gives CDR1 MNHEY, CDR2 SMNVEV (reference sequence). The CDR3 sequence: CASSFQIASATNEKLLF. The CDR3 DNA reads as TGTGCCAGCAGTTTTCAAATAGCCTCGGCAACTAATGAAAAACTGCTTTTT.

This clonotype was recorded at least ten times. The rearrangement links TRBV7-6 to TRBJ2-1, with TRBD2 as a possible D gene (5 bases). V dropped 1 base and J dropped 9 bases, with 10 bases sitting between them. This CDR3 has 13 residues. The germline V gene has CDR1 SGHVS and CDR2 FNYEAQ. The CDR3 reads CASSLGERTEQFF. CDR3 bases: TGTGCCAGCAGCTTAGGGGAGCGCACTGAGCAGTTCTTC.

The chain has TRBV27 and TRBJ1-5; the D is unclear. CDR1 is MNHEY, CDR2 SMNVEV, per germline (reference sequence). Between the trimmed V and J ends, which lost 6 bases and 0 bases, there was a span of 6 bases. This CDR3 is 13 amino acids long. The CDR3 coding sequence is TGTGCCAGCAGATCCATTAGCAATCAGCCCCAGCATTTT. Protein: CASRSISNQPQHF.

This clonotype has at least ten counts. The chain combines TRBV7-3 with TRBJ2-1; TRBD2 aligns across 8 bases. J lost 7 bases, V lost 6 bases, and 17 bases had no gene match. CDR3 length: 17 residues. The germline gives CDR1 SGHTA, CDR2 FQGTGA. CDR3 residues: CASSRWGAGGPRNEQFF. The CDR3 DNA reads as TGTGCCAGCAGTCGGTGGGGGGCGGGAGGACCGCGTAATGAGCAGTTCTTC. The full variable domain, completed using reference TRBV7-3 and TRBJ2-1, is GAGVSQTPSNKVTEKGKYVELRCDPISGHTALYWYRQSLGQGPEFLIYFQGTGAADDSGLPNDRFFAVRPEGSVSTLKIQRTERGDSAVYLCASSRWGAGGPRNEQFFGPGTRLTVL.

This clonotype came up many times. The genes are TRBV27 and TRBJ2-7, with TRBD1 identical over 7 bases. The CDR3 sequence is 16 residues long. CDR1 MNHEY and CDR2 SMNVEV come from the germline V gene (reference sequence). The trim removed 0 bases at V and 0 bases at J, leaving 5 bases unmatched. CDR3 protein: CASSLSGQDSSYEQYF. In DNA form, the CDR3 reads TGTGCCAGCAGTTTATCCGGACAGGACAGCTCCTACGAGCAGTACTTC.

This clonotype was recorded many times. This chain links TRBV11-2 with TRBJ2-1, with 8 bases identical to TRBD2. V trimming: 2 bases; J trimming: 10 bases; junction bases outside the gene matches: 10. The CDR3 covers 15 residues. Germline values: CDR1 SGHAT, CDR2 FQNNGV. The CDR3: CASSLRLTGGDEQFF. The CDR3 bases are TGTGCCAGCAGCTTACGGTTAACGGGAGGGGACGAGCAGTTCTTC.

The sample holds many counts of this clonotype. The CDR3 sequence is CAWGYGEQFF. CDR3 DNA sequence: TGTGCCTGGGGGTATGGTGAGCAGTTCTTC. The J gene is TRBJ2-1, the V gene TRBV30; D is unclear. CDR1 and CDR2 (germline): GTSNPN, SVGIG (reference sequence). Trimming stripped 5 bases from V and 9 bases from J, with 8 bases between. The CDR3 loop spans 10 amino acids.

With regard to this clonotype: This sequence may be a read error, since a much larger clone differs from it by one base. The CDR3 DNA sequence: TGCAGTGGGCAGTGGGCGATCTACGAGCAGTACTTC. Translating gives CSGQWAIYEQYF. V gene TRBV20-1 combines with J gene TRBJ2-7; the D is unclear. Germline CDR1 DFQATT, CDR2 SNEGSKA (reference sequence). The V end was cut by 7 bases, the J end by 3 bases, with 13 bases between. The CDR3 has 12 residues.